This TCR beta chain was identified during a study of shared T cell receptors in the human thymus. Measured with immunoSEQ multiplex PCR; TCRdb has only the in-frame clones, and not every one. The sample contains 550,000 to 800,000 clones, over 75% of which appear only once. In germline, CDR1 is WNHNN, CDR2 SYGVQD (reference sequence). Between the trimmed V and J ends, which lost 3 bases and 5 bases, there was a span of 14 bases. The CDR3 is 14 amino acids. The sample also formed part of further work on human thymus T cells. That study reports: Within thymic and blood repertoires, V and J gene usage appeared to be biased.

The sequencing input was thymocytes. The sequence was obtained from a girl under three years old with a congenital heart defect. The chain carries TRBV10-1 and TRBJ2-7, with D possibly being TRBD2 (5 bases). The DNA of the CDR3 is TGCGCCAGCAGTGACCTTCCTAGCAAACACGAGCAGTACTTC. Encoded protein: CASSDLPSKHEQYF.